This T cell receptor beta chain was identified in a study of cytomegalovirus exposure and HLA in healthy donors. In the study overall: Genotyping showed 81% of roughly 400 donors falling in the Caucasian-associated ancestry cluster.

Each donor was nominally healthy when sampled (though unrecorded immune exposures were likely). PCR amplification relied on 60 Vbeta primers (plus 13 Jbeta primers). Assay used: immunoSEQ multiplex PCR; TCRdb lists only in-frame clones, some missing. The repertoire holds around 160,000 clones, roughly 75% seen once, with about 8% in the top ten. The germline gives CDR1 MNHEY, CDR2 SMNVEV (reference sequence). CDR3 length: 13 residues. Trimming removed 3 bases at V and 4 bases at J, with 9 bases between. Turning to this clone: Its antigen remains unidentified.

Whole-study findings and limits: Likely technical artifact: a cluster of highly shared sequence variants. Later genetic work tied a missense DCLRE1C variant to beta-chain V and J trimming.

The TCR was taken from a woman between 40 and 55 years old in good health and CMV-seropositive. V is TRBV27 and J is TRBJ1-2; the D is unclear. The sequenced material came from PBMCs. In nucleotides, the CDR3 is TGTGCCAGCAGTTTGTCGCTCGGCTATGGCTACACCTTC. Translated: CASSLSLGYGYTF.